This TCR beta chain was obtained from a study of T cell repertoires in cytomegalovirus infection. Overall study: The public TCR beta signatures pointed to both CMV infection and matching HLA type.

Whole-study findings and limits: What dominated the ex vivo response were HLA-C-restricted CMV-specific TCR beta clonotypes.

TCRdb used MiXCR to reprocess the reads, holding one entry per CDR3 protein. The sample has 900,000 to 950,000 distinct CDR3 sequences; more than 25% are singletons. CDR1 is SGHRS and CDR2 is YFSETQ in the germline V gene. V dropped 4 bases and J dropped 4 bases, with 14 bases sitting between them. The CDR3 loop spans 15 amino acids. This clonotype has a count of ten or more. Its specificity is unknown. The sequences come from cultured CD8+ T cells from PBMCs, collected from culture after CMV antigen stimulation. This sequence joins TRBV5-1 and TRBJ2-2; the D gene is possibly TRBD1 (6 bases). This TCR was sampled from a human donor in good health (CMV status not recorded). Some clones in this sample may be carry-over from other donors' samples. The CDR3 sequence: CASSPTGLGTGELFF. Here the CDR3 DNA reads TGCGCCAGCAGCCCCACAGGGCTCGGCACCGGGGAGCTGTTTTTT.